This T cell receptor beta chain was captured by sequencing in a study of T cells in Graves' hyperthyroidism and ophthalmopathy. RNA transcripts gave rise to amplified TCR beta CDR3 regions. TCR CDR3 underwent first-round RT-PCR with the HTBI primer set. TCRdb reprocessed the multiplex PCR reads via MiXCR and lists one record per CDR3 protein. The table lists about 580,000 distinct CDR3 sequences, about 14% of them singletons. There are many counts of this clonotype. CDR3 length: 15 amino acids. Germline CDR1 and CDR2: ENHRY and SYGVKD. Trimming removed 3 bases at V and 0 bases at J, with 12 bases between.

The sample was blood. The receptor comes from a woman under 40 with Graves' hyperthyroidism that later progressed to Graves' ophthalmopathy. J is TRBJ2-7 and V is TRBV10-3; D is perhaps TRBD1 (6 bases). The CDR3: CAISDRDKSSYEQYF. In nucleotides, the CDR3 is TGTGCCATCAGTGACCGGGACAAGAGCTCCTACGAGCAGTACTTC.